This TCR beta chain is from a study of cytomegalovirus exposure and HLA in healthy donors. Primers: 60 Vbeta forward and 13 Jbeta reverse. Repertoires were generated with immunoSEQ multiplex PCR, while TCRdb's copy carries only in-frame clones and drops some. The sample includes 200,000 to 250,000 clones, almost 85% of them seen just once. This CDR3 comprises 16 residues. V shed 2 bases and J 10 bases; nucleotides not matched to a gene: 13. In germline, CDR1 is MNHNY, CDR2 SVGAGI (reference sequence). About this clone: The antigen is undetermined.

Study-level points and caveats: Highest at DRB1 and lowest at HLA-C, TCR association rates differed among HLA loci in a later analysis. Generally TCR sequences proved uncommon, though certain public TCRs appeared in numerous donors.

The sequence came from a woman aged 40 to 50 in good health and CMV-seronegative. The V call is TRBV6-6, the J call TRBJ1-1; TRBD1 matches 10 bases. Sequencing was done on a sample of PBMCs. As DNA, the CDR3 is TGTGCCAGCAGTTACCCTCGGACAGGGGGGTCCAAAAGAGCTTTCTTT. It specifies CASSYPRTGGSKRAFF.